This TCR beta chain was retrieved from a study of T cell responses to AZD1222 COVID-19 vaccine. The table came from immunoSEQ multiplex PCR; TCRdb's copy has only in-frame clones and leaves some out. The table includes 90,000 or so clones, around nine tenths detected once. V gave up 4 bases and J gave up 2 bases; unmatched junction bases: 8. CDR3 size: 16 residues. Germline CDR1 and CDR2: SGHTA and FQGNSA. The receptor was isolated from an adult in good health. The V call is TRBV7-2, the J call TRBJ2-7; 10 nucleotides line up with TRBD1. The specimen was peripheral blood, collected on day 0 of AZD1222 vaccination. CDR3 region: CASSSRTGGRTYEQYF. CDR3 nucleotides: TGTGCCAGCAGCTCACGGACAGGGGGAAGGACCTACGAGCAGTACTTC.